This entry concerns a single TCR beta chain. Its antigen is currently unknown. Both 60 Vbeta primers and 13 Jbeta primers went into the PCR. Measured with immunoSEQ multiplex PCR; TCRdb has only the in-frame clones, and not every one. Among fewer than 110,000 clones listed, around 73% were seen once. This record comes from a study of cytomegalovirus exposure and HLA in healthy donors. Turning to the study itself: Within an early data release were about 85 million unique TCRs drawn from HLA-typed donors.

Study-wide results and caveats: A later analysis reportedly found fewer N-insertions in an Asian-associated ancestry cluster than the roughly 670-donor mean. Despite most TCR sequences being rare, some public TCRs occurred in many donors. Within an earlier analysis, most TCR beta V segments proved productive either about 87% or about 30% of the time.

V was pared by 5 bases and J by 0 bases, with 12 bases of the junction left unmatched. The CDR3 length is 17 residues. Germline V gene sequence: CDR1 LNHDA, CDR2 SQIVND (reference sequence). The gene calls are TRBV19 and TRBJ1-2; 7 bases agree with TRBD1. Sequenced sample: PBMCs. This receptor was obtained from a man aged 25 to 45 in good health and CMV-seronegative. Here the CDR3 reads CASSGSRGQVANYGYTF. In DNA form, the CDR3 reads TGTGCCAGTAGTGGATCTCGCGGACAGGTGGCTAACTATGGCTACACCTTC.